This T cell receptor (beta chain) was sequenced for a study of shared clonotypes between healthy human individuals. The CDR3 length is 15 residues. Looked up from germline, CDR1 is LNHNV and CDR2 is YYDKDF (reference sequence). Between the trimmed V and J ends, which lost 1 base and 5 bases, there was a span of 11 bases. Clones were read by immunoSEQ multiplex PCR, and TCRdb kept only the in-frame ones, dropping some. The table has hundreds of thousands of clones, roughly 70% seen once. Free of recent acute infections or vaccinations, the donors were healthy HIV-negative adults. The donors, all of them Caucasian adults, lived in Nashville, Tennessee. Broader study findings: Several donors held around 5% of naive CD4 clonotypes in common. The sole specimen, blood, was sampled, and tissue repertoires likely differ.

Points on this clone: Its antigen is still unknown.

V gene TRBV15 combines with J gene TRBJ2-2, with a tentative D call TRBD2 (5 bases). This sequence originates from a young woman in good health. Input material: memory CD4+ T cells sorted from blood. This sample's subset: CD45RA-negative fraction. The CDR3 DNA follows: TGTGCCACCAGCAGAGGCGGGTTTGGGACCGGGGAGCTGTTTTTT. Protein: CATSRGGFGTGELFF.